What follows is one TCR beta chain and its context. This clonotype was detected ten times or more. Its antigen is still unknown. Base-call qualities are not available, and no considerably larger clone is one nucleotide away. This sample is drawn from a study of tumor and adjacent non-tumor tissue in lung cancer listed by TCRdb under 2018. Describing the broader study: The cohort included some twelve adenocarcinoma, a couple of squamous cell carcinoma and 1 small cell lung cancer patients. The study compared bulk TCRbeta repertoires between lung tumor tissue and matched distant non-tumor lung tissue from about 14 lung cancer patients. The roughly 15 patients were aged 31 to 76 years, included ten or so men and 5 women, and had TNM stage I to III disease. Sequencing generated a total of around 120 million productive TCRbeta reads, averaging around 4.2 million reads per sample. TCRbeta CDR3 sequencing was performed on 25 to 35 paired specimens, with one tumor sample and one normal lung sample collected per patient.

Libraries were prepared through multiplex PCR. The instrument given in TCRdb is Illumina HiSeq 2500. TCRbeta libraries were constructed through three rounds of nested PCR with primers (Table S4) according to protocols adapted from ARM-PCR. PCR products of 200-500 bp were gel-excised and purified with the QIAquick gel extraction kit before sequencing. On the study's bioinformatics: Trimmomatic was used to clean the reads, FLASH merged the cleaned reads into complete CDR3 sequences, and MiTCR assigned the sequences to V(D)J germline segments. Clonal diversity was computed as the inverse Simpson's index with VDJtools. Productive reads were defined as in-frame sequences without a premature stop codon. TCRdb reprocessing: public reads trimmed at Q25 with fastp, clones called with MiXCR, in-frame beta chains kept. Every distinct CDR3 protein forms one entry, paired with its most common genes and DNA. TCRdb's processing, not the study's, gives the V and J calls here. The sample table records roughly 81,000 distinct CDR3 sequences; about two thirds of these occur just once. Clones ranked in the top ten supply around 13% of the sample.

RNA was extracted from bulk unsorted tissue and checked for quality with a NanoDrop ND-1000 and an Agilent 2100. Newly diagnosed lung cancer patients without prior chemotherapy who had been admitted for thoracic surgery in China between August and November 2014 were enrolled as donors. The study excluded patients who had received radiotherapy or chemotherapy before or who had another cancer at the same time. Pieces of surgical tissue measuring about 1-2.1 cm3 were kept in RNAlater solution and held at -80 degrees C until needed. Results and caveats for the whole study, not just this receptor: Neither the sequencing platform nor unique molecular identifiers are mentioned in the methods. Significantly higher TCR diversity (inverse Simpson) was observed in tumor tissue than in normal lung tissue (approximately 430 vs 150, P = 0.0075, Mann-Whitney U test). Because peripheral blood was not sequenced, the blood TCRbeta repertoires of the lung cancer patients in the study went unexamined. Younger patients had significantly higher TCR diversity, and higher tumor TCR diversity was associated with shorter overall and disease-free survival. The top 100 clones accounted for a significantly larger cumulative portion of the repertoire in normal lung than in tumor tissue. Only about 15 patients were in the cohort, and the authors stated that larger samples and more detailed clinical data are needed.

The sample was lung tumor tissue. This clonotype originated in a woman in her 70s with non-small cell lung cancer.

This receptor has the CDR3 CAISKTGDTEAFF. The sequenced DNA is TGTGCCATCAGTAAAACAGGGGACACTGAAGCTTTCTTT. The V and J genes are TRBV10-3 and TRBJ1-1; 7 bases in between match TRBD1. The cysteine opens and the phenylalanine closes a CDR3 of 13 amino acids. Of all the DNA, just the CDR3 is kept, 39 bases in frame from base 1. V ends up 5 bases short and J 3 bases short, with an unmatched junction base count of 3. The germline V gene sets CDR1 to ENHRY and CDR2 to SYGVKD.